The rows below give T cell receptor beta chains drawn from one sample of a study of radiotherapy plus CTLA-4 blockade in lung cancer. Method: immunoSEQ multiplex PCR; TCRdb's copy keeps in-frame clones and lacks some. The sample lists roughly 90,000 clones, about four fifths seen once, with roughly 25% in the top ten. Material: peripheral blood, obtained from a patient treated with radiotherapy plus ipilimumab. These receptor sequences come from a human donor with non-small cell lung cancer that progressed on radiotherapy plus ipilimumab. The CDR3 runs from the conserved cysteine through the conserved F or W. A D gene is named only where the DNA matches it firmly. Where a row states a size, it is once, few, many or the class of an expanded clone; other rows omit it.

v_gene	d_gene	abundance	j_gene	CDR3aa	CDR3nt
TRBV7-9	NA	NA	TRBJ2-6	CASSLEGSGTGANVLTF	TGTGCCAGCAGCTTGGAAGGGAGTGGCACTGGGGCCAACGTCCTGACTTTC
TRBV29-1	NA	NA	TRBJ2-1	CSVIPSRTGMHNEQFF	TGCAGCGTTATACCCTCTAGAACAGGTATGCACAATGAGCAGTTCTTC
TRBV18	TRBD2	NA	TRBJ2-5	CASSPSGGETQYF	TGTGCCAGCTCACCATCGGGGGGAGAGACCCAGTACTTC
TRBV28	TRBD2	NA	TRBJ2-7	CASSLGTSGSSYEQYF	TGTGCCAGCAGTCTCGGGACTAGCGGGAGCTCCTACGAGCAGTACTTC
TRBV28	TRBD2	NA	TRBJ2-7	CASRRLAGDLEQYF	TGTGCCAGCAGGAGACTAGCGGGAGACCTCGAGCAGTACTTC
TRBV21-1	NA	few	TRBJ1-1	CASRWTGRTEAFF	TGTGCCAGCCGATGGACAGGGAGGACTGAAGCTTTCTTT
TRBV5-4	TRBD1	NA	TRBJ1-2	CASSLASRGQGFYGYTF	TGTGCCAGCAGCTTGGCCAGCCGGGGACAGGGTTTCTATGGCTACACCTTC
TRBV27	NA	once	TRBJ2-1	CASRQRAANNEQFF	TGTGCCAGCAGACAGCGGGCCGCTAACAATGAGCAGTTCTTC
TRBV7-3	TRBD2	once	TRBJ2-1	CASSLTAGGAFYNEQFF	TGTGCCAGCAGCTTAACAGCGGGAGGCGCGTTCTACAATGAGCAGTTCTTC
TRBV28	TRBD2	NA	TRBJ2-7	CASSSAGGSREQYF	TGTGCCAGCAGTTCTGCGGGAGGGTCCCGCGAGCAGTACTTC
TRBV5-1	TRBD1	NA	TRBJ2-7	CASSPAGQGTPYEQYF	TGCGCCAGCAGCCCCGCGGGACAGGGGACACCCTACGAGCAGTACTTC
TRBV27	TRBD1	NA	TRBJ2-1	CASSSRGQRQTSYNEQFF	TGTGCCAGCAGTTCCAGGGGGCAGCGGCAGACCTCCTACAATGAGCAGTTCTTC
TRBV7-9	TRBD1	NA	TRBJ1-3	CASRGQGNYGGNTIYF	TGTGCCAGCAGGGGACAGGGGAACTACGGGGGAAACACCATATATTTT
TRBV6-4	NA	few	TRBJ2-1	CASSEQGEGNEQFF	TGTGCCAGCAGTGAACAAGGAGAGGGGAATGAGCAGTTCTTC
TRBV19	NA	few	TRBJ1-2	CASSTRGANYGYTF	TGTGCCAGTAGTACCAGGGGAGCTAACTATGGCTACACCTTC
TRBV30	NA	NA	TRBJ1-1	CAWSVQWAGNTEAFF	TGTGCCTGGAGTGTACAGTGGGCGGGAAACACTGAAGCTTTCTTT
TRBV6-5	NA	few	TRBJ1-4	CASREGYSNEKLFF	TGTGCCAGCAGAGAGGGGTATTCTAATGAAAAACTGTTTTTT
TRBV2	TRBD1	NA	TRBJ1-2	CASSEATDRVGYGYTF	TGTGCCAGCAGTGAAGCCACCGACAGGGTCGGCTATGGCTACACCTTC
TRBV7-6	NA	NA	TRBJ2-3	CASSLVGGVADTQYF	TGTGCCAGCAGCCTGGTGGGGGGAGTGGCAGATACGCAGTATTTT
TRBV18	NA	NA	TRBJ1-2	CASSPNPGLNYGYTF	TGTGCCAGCTCACCAAATCCAGGGCTCAACTATGGCTACACCTTC
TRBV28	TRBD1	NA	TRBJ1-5	CAITQGTNQPQHF	TGTGCCATCACACAGGGGACCAATCAGCCCCAGCATTTT
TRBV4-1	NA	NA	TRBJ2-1	CASSQALDTEQFF	TGCGCCAGCAGCCAAGCACTAGATACTGAGCAGTTCTTC
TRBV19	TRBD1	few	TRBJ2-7	CASSLRDRTYEQYF	TGTGCCAGTAGTCTTCGGGACAGAACCTACGAGCAGTACTTC
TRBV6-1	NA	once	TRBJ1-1	CASSRGGGTEAFF	TGTGCCAGCAGCCGGGGTGGGGGCACTGAAGCTTTCTTT
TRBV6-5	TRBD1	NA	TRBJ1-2	CASSLSGQGIYGYTF	TGTGCCAGCAGTCTGTCGGGACAGGGGATTTATGGCTACACCTTC
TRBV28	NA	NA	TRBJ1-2	CASSPQVGGYTF	TGTGCCAGCAGCCCGCAGGTGGGTGGCTACACCTTC
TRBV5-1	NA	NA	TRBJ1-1	CASSPQGGVNTEAFF	TGCGCCAGCAGCCCCCAGGGAGGCGTGAACACTGAAGCTTTCTTT
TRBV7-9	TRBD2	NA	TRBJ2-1	CASSPFGGEASGNHNEQFF	TGTGCCAGCAGCCCCTTTGGGGGGGAGGCTAGCGGGAACCACAATGAGCAGTTCTTC
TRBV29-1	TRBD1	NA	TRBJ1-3	CSVGDRGLGNTIYF	TGCAGCGTTGGGGACAGGGGGCTTGGAAACACCATATATTTT
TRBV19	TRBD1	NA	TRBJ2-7	CASSMAGQGTSYEQYF	TGTGCCAGTAGTATGGCAGGACAGGGGACCTCCTACGAGCAGTACTTC
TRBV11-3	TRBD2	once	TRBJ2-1	CASSRGSYNEQFF	TGTGCCAGCAGCCGCGGGAGCTACAATGAGCAGTTCTTC
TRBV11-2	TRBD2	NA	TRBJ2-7	CASSLDWTSGRSVEQYF	TGTGCCAGCAGCTTAGACTGGACTAGCGGGAGGTCGGTCGAGCAGTACTTC
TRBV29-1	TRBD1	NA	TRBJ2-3	CSVVDRGMADTQYF	TGCAGCGTGGTGGACAGGGGGATGGCAGATACGCAGTATTTT
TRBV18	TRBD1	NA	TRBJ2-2	CASSLNGQGDTGELFF	TGTGCCAGCTCACTAAATGGACAGGGAGATACCGGGGAGTTGTTTTTT
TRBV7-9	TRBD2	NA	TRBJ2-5	CASSLDRGGETQYF	TGTGCCAGCAGCTTAGATCGGGGGGGAGAGACCCAGTACTTC
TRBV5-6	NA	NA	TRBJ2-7	CASSYRDGAYEQYF	TGTGCCAGCAGCTATAGAGACGGCGCCTACGAGCAGTACTTC
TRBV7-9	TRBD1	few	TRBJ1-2	CASSVDRDGYTF	TGTGCCAGCAGCGTCGACAGGGATGGCTACACCTTC
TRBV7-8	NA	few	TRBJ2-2	CASSLQLSGELFF	TGTGCCAGCAGCTTACAATTGTCCGGGGAGCTGTTTTTT
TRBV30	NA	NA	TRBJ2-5	CAWSRSRGETQYF	TGTGCCTGGAGTAGGAGTAGAGGGGAGACCCAGTACTTC
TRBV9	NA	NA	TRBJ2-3	CASSLSPTDTQYF	TGTGCCAGCAGCTTGAGCCCCACAGATACGCAGTATTTT
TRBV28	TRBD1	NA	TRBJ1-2	CASSSPSGTGDGYTF	TGTGCCAGCAGTTCGCCTAGTGGGACAGGGGATGGCTACACCTTC
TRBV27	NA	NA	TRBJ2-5	CASSKLGGETQYF	TGTGCCAGCAGTAAACTAGGAGGTGAGACCCAGTACTTC
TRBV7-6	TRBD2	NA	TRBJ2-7	CASGRTLTGGEQYF	TGTGCCAGCGGCAGGACCCTTACCGGGGGGGAGCAGTACTTC
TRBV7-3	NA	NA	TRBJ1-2	CASSPVGTSRGGYTF	TGTGCCAGCAGCCCGGTGGGCACCTCGAGGGGTGGCTACACCTTC
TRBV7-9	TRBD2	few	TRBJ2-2	CASSSSGTSTAGELFF	TGTGCCAGCAGCTCATCCGGGACTAGTACGGCCGGGGAGCTGTTTTTT
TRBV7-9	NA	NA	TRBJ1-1	CASSFGNTEAFF	TGTGCCAGCAGCTTCGGGAACACTGAAGCTTTCTTT
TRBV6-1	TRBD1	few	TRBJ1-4	CASLTGGTNEKLFF	TGTGCCAGCTTGACAGGGGGGACTAATGAAAAACTGTTTTTT
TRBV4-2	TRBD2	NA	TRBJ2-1	CASSQEGRLAGGEQFF	TGTGCCAGCAGCCAAGAAGGGCGGCTAGCGGGTGGGGAGCAGTTCTTC
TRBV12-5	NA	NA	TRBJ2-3	CASGRGTVHSDTQYF	TGTGCTAGTGGTCGCGGGACAGTCCATTCAGATACGCAGTATTTT
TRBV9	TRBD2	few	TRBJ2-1	CASSEPSNRLAGGSGRYNEQFF	TGTGCCAGCAGCGAACCTTCCAATAGACTAGCGGGAGGCTCGGGGAGGTACAATGAGCAGTTCTTC
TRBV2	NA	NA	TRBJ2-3	CASSGGSGTDTQYF	TGTGCCAGCAGTGGCGGTTCTGGCACAGATACGCAGTATTTT
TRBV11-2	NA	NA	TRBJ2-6	CASSLDSRGANVLTF	TGTGCCAGCAGCTTAGATTCCCGGGGGGCCAACGTCCTGACTTTC
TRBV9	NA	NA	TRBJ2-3	CASSATQNTDTQYF	TGTGCCAGCAGCGCCACACAGAACACAGATACGCAGTATTTT